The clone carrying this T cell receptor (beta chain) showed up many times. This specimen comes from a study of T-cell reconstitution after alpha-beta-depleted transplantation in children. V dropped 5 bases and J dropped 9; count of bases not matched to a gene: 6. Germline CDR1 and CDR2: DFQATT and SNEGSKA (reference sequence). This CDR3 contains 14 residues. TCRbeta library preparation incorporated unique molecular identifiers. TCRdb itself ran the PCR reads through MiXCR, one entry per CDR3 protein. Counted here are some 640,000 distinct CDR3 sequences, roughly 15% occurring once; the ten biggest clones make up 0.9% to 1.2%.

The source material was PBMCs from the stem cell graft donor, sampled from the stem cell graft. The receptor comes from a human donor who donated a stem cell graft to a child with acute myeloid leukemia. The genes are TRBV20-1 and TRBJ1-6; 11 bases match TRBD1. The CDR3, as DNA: TGCAGTGCTCACCTCGGGACAGGGGGTTCACCCCTCCACTTT. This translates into CSAHLGTGGSPLHF.